This TCR beta chain was retrieved from a study of a mutant IDH1 vaccine in newly diagnosed glioma. In the case of this clone: No antigen is known for it.

Sequencing used immunoSEQ multiplex PCR; TCRdb keeps in-frame clones, though not all of them. This repertoire shows about 56,000 clones, 83% found once; its top ten account for about 3.3%. The sample's time point: week 47, end of study. Each dose delivered 300 ug of mutant IDH1 20-mer peptide subcutaneously with imiquimod. V was clipped by 2 bases and J by 6 bases, with 16 bases between them. The V gene's germline CDR1 is SNHLY and CDR2 FYNNEI. The CDR3 is 15 residues long. This receptor was taken from a woman aged 50 to 65 with glioma. The sample in question was PBMCs, obtained from a glioma patient whose treatment included an IDH1 peptide vaccine. This chain uses TRBV2 with TRBJ1-2; D gene uncertain. The CDR3 spells CASSEMTRAVNGYTF. As DNA, the CDR3 is TGTGCCAGCAGTGAAATGACGCGGGCAGTGAATGGCTACACCTTC. The full variable domain, rest sourced from reference TRBV2 and TRBJ1-2, is EPEVTQTPSHQVTQMGQEVILRCVPISNHLYFYWYRQILGQKVEFLVSFYNNEISEKSEIFDDQFSVERPDGSNFTLKIRSTKLEDSAMYFCASSEMTRAVNGYTFGSGTRLTVV.